The T cell receptor (beta chain) under discussion was sequenced for a study of T-cell reconstitution after alpha-beta-depleted transplantation in children. The sample holds many counts of this clonotype. Its antigen is unidentified. Unique molecular identifiers were incorporated during preparation of the TCRbeta library. TCRdb called the PCR reads again in MiXCR, with one record for every CDR3 protein. The table includes about 460,000 distinct CDR3 sequences, under 12% detected once. Study-level findings and limits: In patients about two months after transplant, alpha-beta T cells reportedly arose from several hundred expanded graft clones. One year after transplant, T-cell counts and diversity came mostly from newly produced T cells.

The receptor was isolated from a child aged 2-15 years with inherited bone marrow failure, due to receive a stem cell transplant. This material consisted of PBMCs, taken before TCRalphabeta/CD19-depleted stem cell transplant.

CDR3 sequence (DNA): TGTGCCAGCAGCTACCGACTAGCGGGACCTTCCGATACGCAGTATTTT. As protein: CASSYRLAGPSDTQYF. The rearrangement links TRBV7-2 to TRBJ2-3; 11 nucleotides match TRBD2. CDR3 length equals 16 residues. The V and J ends lost 4 bases and 6 bases, in that order; junction bases with no gene match: 9. Germline CDR1 is SGHTA and CDR2 is FQGNSA. Variable domain in full (rest from reference TRBV7-2 and TRBJ2-3): GAGVSQSPSNKVTEKGKDVELRCDPISGHTALYWYRQSLGQGLEFLIYFQGNSAPDKSGLPSDRFSAERTGGSVSTLTIQRTQQEDSAVYLCASSYRLAGPSDTQYFGPGTRLTVL.